The rows below give T cell receptor beta chains drawn from one sample of a study of CD8 T cells in ankylosing spondylitis. One entry per CDR3 protein, called by TCRdb with MiXCR from the 5' RACE reads. The sample has about 220,000 distinct CDR3 sequences, 18% seen once. Sequenced material: blood, either unsorted or a sorted T cell fraction (not recorded which). Receptors were obtained from a male donor with ankylosing spondylitis. The CDR3 runs from the conserved cysteine through the conserved F or W. A D gene is named only where the DNA matches it firmly. Rows may omit the clone size; those that give it use once, few, many or a size class.

length	J	V	D	size	CDR3	DNA
15	TRBJ2-7	TRBV2	TRBD2	few	CASSVASGAHYEQYF	TGTGCCAGCAGTGTCGCTAGCGGGGCCCACTACGAGCAGTACTTC
17	TRBJ1-3	TRBV11-1	.	.	CASSLEVGVVSGNTIYF	TGTGCCAGCAGCTTAGAAGTTGGAGTTGTCTCTGGAAACACCATATATTTT
15	TRBJ2-1	TRBV9	TRBD2	.	CASSPGLAVANEQFF	TGTGCCAGCAGCCCTGGACTAGCGGTGGCGAATGAGCAGTTCTTC
16	TRBJ2-7	TRBV29-1	TRBD2	few	CSVAGLAGGYPDEQYF	TGCAGCGTGGCCGGACTAGCGGGAGGGTACCCGGACGAGCAGTACTTC
15	TRBJ2-5	TRBV30	TRBD1	.	CAWRLHRGEGETQYF	TGTGCCTGGAGACTCCACAGGGGTGAGGGGGAGACCCAGTACTTC
13	TRBJ1-1	TRBV7-8	.	many	CASSPRGVPEAFF	TGTGCCAGCAGCCCTAGGGGGGTCCCTGAAGCTTTCTTT
14	TRBJ2-1	TRBV4-3	.	many	CASSQVGLANEQFF	TGCGCCAGCAGCCAAGTTGGCCTAGCAAATGAGCAGTTCTTC
15	TRBJ2-1	TRBV6-2/TRBV6-3	TRBD2	once	CASSRLGLAGGEQFF	TGTGCCAGCAGTCGCCTGGGACTAGCGGGAGGCGAGCAGTTCTTC
13	TRBJ1-1	TRBV12-3/TRBV12-4	.	.	CASSLGQEYEAFF	TGTGCCAGCAGTTTAGGTCAGGAATATGAAGCTTTCTTT
21	TRBJ2-3	TRBV11-2	TRBD2	few	CASSFRTPFRTSGADTDTQYF	TGTGCCAGCAGCTTCAGAACGCCATTCCGGACTAGCGGGGCCGACACAGATACGCAGTATTTT
14	TRBJ1-1	TRBV12-3/TRBV12-4	.	few	CASSSGLPGSEAFF	TGTGCCAGCAGTTCGGGGCTCCCGGGGTCCGAAGCTTTCTTT
17	TRBJ2-2	TRBV9	TRBD2	few	CASSDPTSGRGTGELFF	TGTGCCAGCAGCGACCCGACTAGCGGGAGAGGCACCGGGGAGCTGTTTTTT
15	TRBJ2-2	TRBV5-1	.	.	CASSLEGANTGELFF	TGCGCCAGCAGCTTAGAAGGGGCGAACACCGGGGAGCTGTTTTTT
14	TRBJ1-1	TRBV11-2	.	few	CASSLETGSTEAFF	TGTGCCAGCAGCTTAGAAACAGGGTCCACTGAAGCTTTCTTT
16	TRBJ2-7	TRBV13	.	.	CASSFRGGRVGDEQYF	TGTGCCAGCAGCTTCAGGGGGGGGAGAGTCGGGGACGAGCAGTACTTC
19	TRBJ1-1	TRBV4-1	TRBD1	.	CASSHPPGTGGHMNTEAFF	TGCGCCAGCAGCCACCCGCCCGGGACAGGGGGGCACATGAACACTGAAGCTTTCTTT
16	TRBJ2-1	TRBV5-6	.	few	CASSQAGPDSYNEQFF	TGTGCCAGCAGCCAGGCAGGGCCGGACTCCTACAATGAGCAGTTCTTC
14	TRBJ1-2	TRBV5-1	.	.	CASSPDGYNYGYTF	TGCGCCAGCAGCCCGGACGGATATAACTATGGCTACACCTTC
15	TRBJ1-2	TRBV6-5	TRBD1	.	CASSYSGQGLDGYTF	TGTGCCAGCAGCTACTCGGGACAGGGTTTGGATGGCTACACCTTC
14	TRBJ2-7	TRBV6-5	TRBD1	few	CASSYTGTAYEQYF	TGTGCCAGCAGTTACACCGGGACAGCATACGAGCAGTACTTC
14	TRBJ2-1	TRBV29-1	.	few	CSGSVEVSYNEQFF	TGCAGCGGCTCTGTGGAAGTCTCCTACAATGAGCAGTTCTTC
16	TRBJ2-5	TRBV4-3	.	.	CASSQDWTGDYETQYF	TGCGCCAGCAGCCAAGATTGGACGGGAGACTACGAGACCCAGTACTTC
15	TRBJ1-1	TRBV6-1	.	.	CASSDGGIMNTEAFF	TGTGCCAGCAGTGATGGGGGTATTATGAACACTGAAGCTTTCTTT
13	TRBJ2-7	TRBV28	.	many	CASSNPLGYEQYF	TGTGCCAGCAGTAACCCCCTCGGGTACGAGCAGTACTTC
16	TRBJ2-1	TRBV12-3/TRBV12-4	TRBD2	.	CASRPGTSGRGNEQFF	TGTGCCAGCAGACCCGGGACTAGCGGGAGAGGGAATGAGCAGTTCTTC
17	TRBJ2-2	TRBV3-1	.	few	CASSPAAREDLTGELFF	TGTGCCAGCAGCCCCGCGGCGAGAGAAGACTTGACCGGGGAGCTGTTTTTT
15	TRBJ2-2	TRBV6-1	TRBD2	.	CASRLAGGPSGELFF	TGTGCCAGCAGACTAGCGGGGGGGCCTAGCGGGGAGCTGTTTTTT
13	TRBJ1-1	TRBV6-5	.	.	CASSYLGGTEAFF	TGTGCCAGCAGTTACCTTGGGGGGACTGAAGCTTTCTTT
16	TRBJ2-2	TRBV7-9	TRBD1	few	CASSPLRGQGTGELFF	TGTGCCAGCAGCCCTCTGAGGGGACAGGGCACCGGGGAGCTGTTTTTT